Here is one T cell receptor beta chain with its context. Its antigen is currently unknown. The source of the sample is a study of cytomegalovirus exposure and HLA in healthy donors. V gave up 7 bases and J gave up 4 bases; unmatched junction bases: 5. CDR1 is MNHEY, CDR2 SVGAGI, per germline. The CDR3 runs 13 residues. The PCR ran on 60 Vbeta and 13 Jbeta primers. Profiling relied on immunoSEQ multiplex PCR, and the TCRdb table lists in-frame clones only, not all of them. The repertoire holds about 200,000 clones, around 79% seen once, with approximately 0.4% in the top ten. Study outcomes and limitations: Some TCR beta chains (roughly 160 of them) were listed as cytomegalovirus-associated.

The sequenced material came from PBMCs. The rearrangement uses TRBV6-5 and TRBJ2-5; TRBD2 matches 8 bases. This TCR was sampled from a male donor in good health and CMV-seropositive. CDR3 sequence (DNA): TGTGCCAGCAAGCCCGGGGGGGCAGAGACCCAGTACTTC. This encodes CASKPGGAETQYF.